This T cell receptor beta chain stems from a study of T cell repertoires in cytomegalovirus infection. Overall study findings and caveats: Cumulative public TCR beta family frequency identified CMV carriers with the relevant HLA. In two of eight donors, the top clonotype was HLA-C-restricted CMV-specific.

TCRdb re-analysed the reads in MiXCR, keeping a single row per CDR3 protein. The sample carries about 52,000 distinct CDR3 sequences, 20% recorded once. CDR1 is MNHGY, CDR2 SAAAGT, per germline. The CDR3 totals 15 residues. V trimming: 5 bases; J trimming: 5 bases; junction bases outside the gene matches: 8. This clonotype was picked up a small number of times. As yet, its antigen is unknown. This specimen was CD8+ T cells from cultured PBMCs, taken from culture after CMV antigen stimulation. This TCR was recovered from a human donor in good health (CMV status not recorded). Some clones in this sample may be carry-over from other donors' samples. This chain uses TRBV6-8 with TRBJ1-4; TRBD1 matches 7 bases. The CDR3 loop reads CASSLGQAINEKLFF. The CDR3 DNA follows: TGTGCCAGCAGTCTCGGACAGGCAATCAATGAAAAACTGTTTTTT.